The 11 T cell receptor beta chains in this list originate from one sample, sequenced in a study of T cell changes during pregnancy in multiple sclerosis. The table came from immunoSEQ multiplex PCR; TCRdb's copy has only in-frame clones and leaves some out. There are tens of thousands of clones in the sample; over 80% occur only once, and less than 0.6% lies in the top ten. This material consisted of CD4+ T cells from peripheral blood mononuclear cells, taken in the second trimester of pregnancy. The origin of the receptors is a female donor with multiple sclerosis, enrolled in a pregnancy study.

V and J are TRBV5-5 and TRBJ2-6; TRBD2 aligns across 13 bases. The CDR3 loop spans 17 amino acids. V lost 4 bases and J lost 4; bases outside the gene matches: 5. Per germline, CDR1 SGHKS and CDR2 YYEKEE (reference sequence). The CDR3 DNA reads TGTGCCAGCAGCCCGGGACTAGCGGGAAGCGGGGCCAACGTCCTGACTTTC. This sequence encodes CASSPGLAGSGANVLTF.

V and J are TRBV19 and TRBJ2-3; 8 bases line up with TRBD2. The CDR3 has 14 amino acids. Germline CDR1 LNHDA, CDR2 SQIVND (reference sequence). J lost 6 bases, V lost 6 bases, and 8 bases had no gene match. CDR3 nucleotides: TGTGCCAGTAGCGGGGGGGCATTAGGGGATACGCAGTATTTT. Its translation is CASSGGALGDTQYF.

The J gene is TRBJ1-6, the V gene TRBV14; TRBD1 aligns across 10 bases. From germline, CDR1 is SGHDN and CDR2 FVKESK. V lost 1 base, J lost 7 bases, and 1 base stayed unmatched. CDR3 length: 15 amino acids. The CDR3: CASSQGQGANSPLHF. The CDR3 DNA reads TGTGCCAGCAGCCAAGGACAGGGGGCAAATTCACCCCTCCACTTT.

V usage is TRBV9 and J usage is TRBJ2-2, with D hard to call. CDR1 and CDR2 (germline): SGDLS, YYNGEE. Trimming took off 4 bases at V and 1 base at J, with 14 bases between the two ends. This CDR3 region has 16 residues. The CDR3 protein is CASSPSVGGNTGELFF. The CDR3 region has the DNA TGTGCCAGCAGCCCATCTGTCGGCGGGAACACCGGGGAGCTGTTTTTT.

The chain uses TRBV11-2 and TRBJ2-1, with 7 bases that match TRBD2. The CDR3 covers 18 residues. Germline lookup yields CDR1 SGHAT and CDR2 FQNNGV. The ends lost 3 bases at V and 4 bases at J; junction bases unmatched: 15. This CDR3 is CASSFGDGVAGTYNEQFF. The CDR3 nucleotides read TGTGCCAGCAGCTTCGGTGACGGGGTAGCGGGTACATACAATGAGCAGTTCTTC.

The J gene is TRBJ2-3, the V gene TRBV19; maybe TRBD2 (5 bases). V gave up 5 bases and J gave up 0 bases, with 12 bases separating them. The CDR3 totals 15 residues. The germline V gene has CDR1 LNHDA and CDR2 SQIVND (reference sequence). The CDR3 is CASSVGAVSTDTQYF. The DNA of the CDR3 is TGTGCCAGTAGTGTGGGAGCGGTTAGCACAGATACGCAGTATTTT. Filled out from reference TRBV19 and TRBJ2-3, the complete variable domain reads DGGITQSPKYLFRKEGQNVTLSCEQNLNHDAMYWYRQDPGQGLRLIYYSQIVNDFQKGDIAEGYSVSREKKESFPLTVTSAQKNPTAFYLCASSVGAVSTDTQYFGPGTRLTVL.

This chain links TRBV7-2 with TRBJ2-7, with TRBD2 matching over 10 bases. V lost 5 bases, J lost 2 bases, and 3 bases stayed unmatched. The CDR3 runs 14 residues. Germline assignment: CDR1 SGHTA and CDR2 FQGNSA. CDR3 sequence reads: CASSGLAEAYEQYF. The CDR3, as DNA: TGTGCCAGCAGCGGACTAGCGGAAGCCTACGAGCAGTACTTC.

V gene TRBV28 combines with J gene TRBJ1-1, with a weak D call TRBD1 (6 bases). Germline loops: CDR1 MDHEN, CDR2 SYDVKM. Trimming removed 3 bases from V and 11 bases from J, with 22 bases in between. This CDR3 spans 15 amino acids. The CDR3 DNA reads as TGTGCCAGCAGTTTCCCAGGGGAAACCACCATTTCGGCTTTCTTT. It yields the protein CASSFPGETTISAFF.

The chain joins TRBV10-2 to TRBJ2-2; 13 bases are a match to TRBD2. V trimming: 6 bases; J trimming: 1 base; junction bases outside the gene matches: 5. The CDR3 sequence is 17 residues long. Germline V lookup: CDR1 WSHSY, CDR2 SAAADI. The CDR3 nucleotides read TGCGCCAGCAGCGAACTAGCGGGAGGGATGAACACCGGGGAGCTGTTTTTT. Translated, it gives CASSELAGGMNTGELFF.

This chain uses TRBV2 with TRBJ2-7; 7 bases agree with TRBD2. The ends lost 6 bases at V and 0 bases at J; junction bases unmatched: 2. Germline assignment: CDR1 SNHLY and CDR2 FYNNEI. The length of the CDR3 is 13 residues. Written as DNA, the CDR3 is TGTGCCAGCAGGGGCGGGAGCTCCTACGAGCAGTACTTC. Its protein is CASRGGSSYEQYF. The full variable domain, completed using reference TRBV2 and TRBJ2-7, is EPEVTQTPSHQVTQMGQEVILRCVPISNHLYFYWYRQILGQKVEFLVSFYNNEISEKSEIFDDQFSVERPDGSNFTLKIRSTKLEDSAMYFCASRGGSSYEQYFGPGTRLTVT.

V gene TRBV7-6 combines with J gene TRBJ2-5, with 7 bases that match TRBD2. From germline, CDR1 is SGHVS and CDR2 FNYEAQ. V shed 2 bases, J shed 4 bases, and the junction held 7 bases outside the gene matches. The CDR3 spans 15 residues. This chain's CDR3 is CASSLNPGGSETQYF. CDR3 sequence (DNA): TGTGCCAGCAGCTTAAATCCGGGGGGATCAGAGACCCAGTACTTC.